This TCR beta chain was sequenced during a study of CD8+ T cells in alopecia areata. Study in general: Tofacitinib was given for 6 to 18 months, then stopped for 6 months. Findings and limits, study-wide: Possibly as an HLA-related effect, TCR sharing across patients appeared less clear than in mice. Normal scalp showed lower clonality than lesional scalp, especially alopecia totalis/universalis.

Punch biopsies of lesional scalp, plus peripheral blood, were taken from alopecia areata patients. Trimming removed 0 bases at V and 5 bases at J, with 4 bases between. Germline lookup yields CDR1 SGHDN and CDR2 FVKESK. The CDR3 has 13 amino acids. Remarks on this clone: The antigen remains unidentified.

Once RNA had been extracted, it was reverse transcribed into cDNA to act as the sequencing template. The method was immunoSEQ multiplex PCR; TCRdb's version includes in-frame clones alone and lacks a portion of them. The sample lists 150,000 or so clones; roughly 50% were seen once. This sequence originates from a human donor with alopecia areata. The specimen sequenced was CD4+ T cells sorted from blood. The rearrangement links TRBV14 to TRBJ2-2; D unresolved. This chain's CDR3 is CASSQDWTGELFF. DNA for the CDR3: TGTGCCAGCAGCCAAGATTGGACCGGGGAGCTGTTTTTT.